This is a list of T cell receptor beta chains from one sample in a study of cytomegalovirus exposure and HLA in healthy donors. Assay used: immunoSEQ multiplex PCR; TCRdb lists only in-frame clones, some missing. The listing contains approximately 92,000 clones. Specimen: PBMCs. The receptors derive from a woman aged 25 to 39 in good health and CMV-seronegative. The conserved cysteine and the conserved F or W are not part of the CDR3 here.

v_gene: TRBV2; CDR3aa: ASSAGISVEYEQY
v_gene: TRBV5-1; CDR3aa: ASSGGQDNEKLF
v_gene: TRBV7-7; CDR3aa: ASSLALAGGGETQY
v_gene: TRBV19; CDR3aa: ASSDGQGSDTQY
v_gene: TRBV7-6; CDR3aa: ASSLDAGGETQY
v_gene: TRBV9; CDR3aa: ASSGDRRLTPLH
v_gene: TRBV27; CDR3aa: ASSGGPGTNVRVTQY
v_gene: TRBV28; CDR3aa: ASSFLRTGGSNEQF
v_gene: TRBV11-3; CDR3aa: ASSLERDSYEQY
v_gene: TRBV6-1; CDR3aa: ASSEARGATEAF
v_gene: TRBV13; CDR3aa: ASSLRRASNTDTQY
v_gene: TRBV15; CDR3aa: ATSRDPSGRSSPLH
v_gene: TRBV7-9; CDR3aa: ASSSHPHRRQEKEQY
v_gene: TRBV5-6; CDR3aa: ASSLMGGPPEAF
v_gene: TRBV7-6; CDR3aa: ASSPQGFYEQY
v_gene: TRBV28; CDR3aa: ASSFLAGLAGGNSFTDTQY
v_gene: TRBV5-4; CDR3aa: ASSPPEAPLEQY
v_gene: TRBV27; CDR3aa: ASSSSSGFLTDTQY
v_gene: TRBV6-4; CDR3aa: ASSPQASGGGEYNEQF
v_gene: TRBV7-3; CDR3aa: ASSLAGTYNEQF
v_gene: TRBV11-1; CDR3aa: ASSYIRGQGMNTEAF
v_gene: TRBV27; CDR3aa: ASTGLEKRTGELF
v_gene: TRBV29-1; CDR3aa: SVSDERSYNEQF
v_gene: TRBV7-9; CDR3aa: ASSLGTGGLHYT
v_gene: TRBV5-1; CDR3aa: ASRTSGPYNEQF
v_gene: TRBV7-3; CDR3aa: ASSLDSTNSPLH
v_gene: TRBV19; CDR3aa: ASSIGRVQETQY
v_gene: TRBV4-2; CDR3aa: ASSQDEGAHNEQF
v_gene: TRBV6-5; CDR3aa: ASRYTSRENTEAF
v_gene: TRBV9; CDR3aa: ASSVAYSRAEAF
v_gene: TRBV6-1; CDR3aa: ASSASRGATDTQY
v_gene: TRBV15; CDR3aa: ATSAGRLTPLH
v_gene: TRBV7-2; CDR3aa: ASSQGASAIQY
v_gene: TRBV2; CDR3aa: ASRGDRVQEKLF
v_gene: TRBV2; CDR3aa: ASSEKNWGAGETQY
v_gene: TRBV4-1; CDR3aa: ASSQAPNTEAF
v_gene: TRBV28; CDR3aa: ASRPRGQQEETQY
v_gene: TRBV30; CDR3aa: AWRDRGNQPQH
v_gene: TRBV29-1; CDR3aa: SVEDADRETGELF
v_gene: TRBV5-1; CDR3aa: ASSLGLAGGETQY
v_gene: TRBV25-1; CDR3aa: ASRARLAGGDTGELF
v_gene: TRBV10-3; CDR3aa: AISEPGGLGTDTQY
v_gene: TRBV19; CDR3aa: ASTRGYEQY
v_gene: TRBV4-1; CDR3aa: ASSQDTGTVIVQGAF
v_gene: TRBV5-1; CDR3aa: ASSFSSGRDEQY
v_gene: TRBV7-2; CDR3aa: ASTLDRVSEAF
v_gene: TRBV5-1; CDR3aa: ASSLVAEGTDTQY
v_gene: TRBV28; CDR3aa: ASAERGRGVALH
v_gene: TRBV5-1; CDR3aa: ASSLDGGMNTEAF
v_gene: TRBV6-5; CDR3aa: ATNRGTEAF
v_gene: TRBV5-1; CDR3aa: ASSSTLDRVNTEAF
v_gene: TRBV19; CDR3aa: ASSIGGPYNEQF
v_gene: TRBV28; CDR3aa: ASEDRGLYVYGYT
v_gene: TRBV6-5; CDR3aa: ASSFTDRNTEAF
v_gene: TRBV6-4; CDR3aa: ASSERGGTDTQY
v_gene: TRBV4-1; CDR3aa: ASSHQTGNGSPLH
v_gene: TRBV7-3; CDR3aa: ASSHRKGDSYNEQF
v_gene: TRBV6-5; CDR3aa: ASSYPLSGEAF
v_gene: TRBV18; CDR3aa: ASSPLSGISQETQY
v_gene: TRBV7-9; CDR3aa: ASSPQGYGSYEQY